A selection of T cell receptor beta chains follows, all from one sample in a study of control samples from healthy donors and cancer patients. Sequencing was performed with immunoSEQ multiplex PCR; in TCRdb, only in-frame clones are kept and a portion is missing. Seen here are 150,000 or so clones, around 90% observed once, and the top ten hold 2% to 3%. Material for sequencing was blood. The receptors come from a man in his forties in good health. Both conserved end residues are part of each CDR3. A D gene is named only where the DNA matches it firmly. Clone size is stated in some rows and not others, as once, few, many or a class when expanded.

CDR3 DNA: TGTGCCAGCAGGGACCGGACAGGGGCTGAAAAACTGTTTTTT
CDR3 protein: CASRDRTGAEKLFF
D gene: TRBD1
J gene: TRBJ1-4
V gene: TRBV2
clone size: few

CDR3 DNA: TGTGCCAGCAGTTTTACCGCATCGAATGAGCAGTTCTTC
CDR3 protein: CASSFTASNEQFF
D gene: .
J gene: TRBJ2-1
V gene: TRBV12-3/TRBV12-4
clone size: .

CDR3 DNA: TGTGCCAGCAGCGCTGAAGGACAGGGTTCACCCCTCCACTTT
CDR3 protein: CASSAEGQGSPLHF
D gene: TRBD1
J gene: TRBJ1-6
V gene: TRBV7-9
clone size: .

CDR3 DNA: TGTGCCAGCAGTGAAAGGCAGCTGGAAATTGTCTACACCTTC
CDR3 protein: CASSERQLEIVYTF
D gene: .
J gene: TRBJ1-2
V gene: TRBV2
clone size: .

CDR3 DNA: TGTGCCAGCAGCTTAGGCGTCAGACTAGAAGCTTTCTTT
CDR3 protein: CASSLGVRLEAFF
D gene: .
J gene: TRBJ1-1
V gene: TRBV7-8
clone size: medium-sized

CDR3 DNA: TGTGCCAGCAGCTTGGCCGGTTCTGATGGAAACACCATATATTTT
CDR3 protein: CASSLAGSDGNTIYF
D gene: .
J gene: TRBJ1-3
V gene: TRBV5-5
clone size: .

CDR3 DNA: TGCAGCGTTGGCCGAGGACAGGGCGGACACTATGGCTACACCTTC
CDR3 protein: CSVGRGQGGHYGYTF
D gene: TRBD1
J gene: TRBJ1-2
V gene: TRBV29-1
clone size: .

CDR3 DNA: TGTGCCAGCAGTGAGGCCAGAAGAGGAAACACCATATATTTT
CDR3 protein: CASSEARRGNTIYF
D gene: .
J gene: TRBJ1-3
V gene: TRBV6-1
clone size: .

CDR3 DNA: TGTGCCAGCTCACCAGTAAGGGACTATCAAGAGACCCAGTACTTC
CDR3 protein: CASSPVRDYQETQYF
D gene: TRBD2
J gene: TRBJ2-5
V gene: TRBV18
clone size: once

CDR3 DNA: TGTGCCAGCTCGAGGGGACAGTTAGATGGCTACACCTTC
CDR3 protein: CASSRGQLDGYTF
D gene: TRBD1
J gene: TRBJ1-2
V gene: TRBV18
clone size: .

CDR3 DNA: TGTCCCACCAGCTTCACTTCCCCGGCTGGGGCCGACTCTGGAAACACCATATATTTT
CDR3 protein: CPTSFTSPAGADSGNTIYF
D gene: .
J gene: TRBJ1-3
V gene: TRBV9
clone size: .

CDR3 DNA: TGTGCCAGCAGTACCAGGGCTCTGGGCGAGCAGTACTTC
CDR3 protein: CASSTRALGEQYF
D gene: .
J gene: TRBJ2-7
V gene: TRBV12-3/TRBV12-4
clone size: .

CDR3 DNA: TGCGCCAGCAGCTTGGAACCAAATTCACCCCTCCACTTT
CDR3 protein: CASSLEPNSPLHF
D gene: .
J gene: TRBJ1-6
V gene: TRBV5-1
clone size: .

CDR3 DNA: TGTGCCACCAGTGACTGGGGAGGACAGAACACCGGGGAGCTGTTTTTT
CDR3 protein: CATSDWGGQNTGELFF
D gene: .
J gene: TRBJ2-2
V gene: TRBV24-1
clone size: .

CDR3 DNA: TGTGCCAGCAGCTTGGTGTGGCGGTCCCACGAGCAGTACTTC
CDR3 protein: CASSLVWRSHEQYF
D gene: .
J gene: TRBJ2-7
V gene: TRBV5-5
clone size: .

CDR3 DNA: TGCGCCAGCTTTAAACCATCCGGACTAGCGGGGGTTTCCTACGAGCAGTACTTC
CDR3 protein: CASFKPSGLAGVSYEQYF
D gene: TRBD2
J gene: TRBJ2-7
V gene: TRBV10-1
clone size: .

CDR3 DNA: TGTGCCAGCTCACCACTCGGGGCGGCAAGCACAGATACGCAGTATTTT
CDR3 protein: CASSPLGAASTDTQYF
D gene: .
J gene: TRBJ2-3
V gene: TRBV18
clone size: .

CDR3 DNA: TGTGCCAGCAGTTTTCACAGCTCAGAGACCCAGTACTTC
CDR3 protein: CASSFHSSETQYF
D gene: .
J gene: TRBJ2-5
V gene: TRBV28
clone size: .

CDR3 DNA: TGTGCCAGCACTCAAACGGCGGTTTACGGGGACACCGGGGAGCTGTTTTTT
CDR3 protein: CASTQTAVYGDTGELFF
D gene: .
J gene: TRBJ2-2
V gene: TRBV2
clone size: .

CDR3 DNA: TGTGCCAGCAGCCCCACCATCGCCAGGAAAGAGACCCAGTACTTC
CDR3 protein: CASSPTIARKETQYF
D gene: .
J gene: TRBJ2-5
V gene: TRBV5-8
clone size: once

CDR3 DNA: TGTGCCAGCAGGTTGGGAGGGGGCGGATATGGCTACACCTTC
CDR3 protein: CASRLGGGGYGYTF
D gene: TRBD1
J gene: TRBJ1-2
V gene: TRBV2
clone size: .

CDR3 DNA: TGTGCCAGCAGACAGGGTTACTACGAGCAGTACTTC
CDR3 protein: CASRQGYYEQYF
D gene: .
J gene: TRBJ2-7
V gene: TRBV12-3/TRBV12-4
clone size: .

CDR3 DNA: TGTGCCAGCTCACCCCAGGGGCTGGAGGGCTACACCTTC
CDR3 protein: CASSPQGLEGYTF
D gene: .
J gene: TRBJ1-2
V gene: TRBV18
clone size: .

CDR3 DNA: TGTGCCAGTAGTGCGGGACAAAACTACGAGCAGTACTTC
CDR3 protein: CASSAGQNYEQYF
D gene: .
J gene: TRBJ2-7
V gene: TRBV19
clone size: .

CDR3 DNA: TGTGCCAGCAGCCCAAGAGTGACATCCGGGGGCTACAATGAGCAGTTCTTC
CDR3 protein: CASSPRVTSGGYNEQFF
D gene: .
J gene: TRBJ2-1
V gene: TRBV14
clone size: .

CDR3 DNA: TGTGCCAGCAGCCCCACTAGCGCGGATGAGCAGTTCTTC
CDR3 protein: CASSPTSADEQFF
D gene: TRBD2
J gene: TRBJ2-1
V gene: TRBV11-2
clone size: .

CDR3 DNA: TGTGCCAGCAGCCAATTTAAAGGACGGGGAATTAACACTGAAGCTTTCTTT
CDR3 protein: CASSQFKGRGINTEAFF
D gene: .
J gene: TRBJ1-1
V gene: TRBV3-1/TRBV3-2
clone size: once

CDR3 DNA: TGTGCCAGCAGCCTCAGGGGGAACACCGGGGAGCTGTTTTTT
CDR3 protein: CASSLRGNTGELFF
D gene: .
J gene: TRBJ2-2
V gene: TRBV9
clone size: .

CDR3 DNA: TGTGCCAGCAGTTCCCCGACCCGGGGTTACAATGAGCAGTTCTTC
CDR3 protein: CASSSPTRGYNEQFF
D gene: .
J gene: TRBJ2-1
V gene: TRBV6-5
clone size: once

CDR3 DNA: TGCAGCGTTGGAGCTAGCGGGGTGCAAAATACGCAGTATTTT
CDR3 protein: CSVGASGVQNTQYF
D gene: TRBD2
J gene: TRBJ2-3
V gene: TRBV29-1
clone size: .

CDR3 DNA: TGCGCCAGCAGCTTGAGTCAGCCATCCTACGAGCAGTACTTC
CDR3 protein: CASSLSQPSYEQYF
D gene: .
J gene: TRBJ2-7
V gene: TRBV5-1
clone size: .

CDR3 DNA: TGTGCCAGCTCCGTAAATCAGGCAGGCGACACCTACGAGCAGTACTTC
CDR3 protein: CASSVNQAGDTYEQYF
D gene: .
J gene: TRBJ2-7
V gene: TRBV18
clone size: .

CDR3 DNA: TGTGCCAGCAGCCTGGACAGGGCCGCTGAAGCTTTCTTT
CDR3 protein: CASSLDRAAEAFF
D gene: TRBD1
J gene: TRBJ1-1
V gene: TRBV16
clone size: once

CDR3 DNA: TGTGCCAGCAGTTCGCTGACAGGCTCCTACGAGCAGTACTTC
CDR3 protein: CASSSLTGSYEQYF
D gene: .
J gene: TRBJ2-7
V gene: TRBV6-5
clone size: .

CDR3 DNA: TGTGCCAGCAGCCCGAACAGGGACTATAATTCACCCCTCCACTTT
CDR3 protein: CASSPNRDYNSPLHF
D gene: .
J gene: TRBJ1-6
V gene: TRBV5-6
clone size: .

CDR3 DNA: TGTGCTAGTGGTTTGGCAAGCGCCGGTAGCTCCTACGAGCAGTACTTC
CDR3 protein: CASGLASAGSSYEQYF
D gene: .
J gene: TRBJ2-7
V gene: TRBV12-5
clone size: .

CDR3 DNA: TGTGCCAGCAGCCTCCGATTCACAGGGGATCAGCCCCAGCATTTT
CDR3 protein: CASSLRFTGDQPQHF
D gene: TRBD1
J gene: TRBJ1-5
V gene: TRBV16
clone size: .

CDR3 DNA: TGTGCCAGCTCAAACAAGCAATTAGGGACATATAGCAATCAGCCCCAGCATTTT
CDR3 protein: CASSNKQLGTYSNQPQHF
D gene: .
J gene: TRBJ1-5
V gene: TRBV18
clone size: once

CDR3 DNA: TGCGCCAGCCGCCTGAGGGGACAGGGTTTAAGAGGCACCGGGGAGCTGTTTTTT
CDR3 protein: CASRLRGQGLRGTGELFF
D gene: TRBD1
J gene: TRBJ2-2
V gene: TRBV5-1
clone size: .

CDR3 DNA: TGTGCCAGCCGCGGGGACCGCCTGGTCGGGGGCTACACCTTC
CDR3 protein: CASRGDRLVGGYTF
D gene: .
J gene: TRBJ1-2
V gene: TRBV27
clone size: .

CDR3 DNA: TGTGCCAGCAGCCTTTTAAGTGGTGAAAAACTGTTTTTT
CDR3 protein: CASSLLSGEKLFF
D gene: .
J gene: TRBJ1-4
V gene: TRBV12-3/TRBV12-4
clone size: .

CDR3 DNA: TGCAGTGCTAAGGAACCCGGCTACACCTTC
CDR3 protein: CSAKEPGYTF
D gene: .
J gene: TRBJ1-2
V gene: TRBV20-1
clone size: .

CDR3 DNA: TGTGCCAGCAGCTTCAGGGGTGGGGGCGCCACCAAAAACATTCAGTACTTC
CDR3 protein: CASSFRGGGATKNIQYF
D gene: .
J gene: TRBJ2-4
V gene: TRBV5-4
clone size: .

CDR3 DNA: TGTGCCAGCAGCCAATTGGGGGCGGTTGAAAAACTGTTTTTT
CDR3 protein: CASSQLGAVEKLFF
D gene: .
J gene: TRBJ1-4
V gene: TRBV14
clone size: .

CDR3 DNA: TGTGCCAGCTCACCACGGGAGACCATAAACACTGAAGCTTTCTTT
CDR3 protein: CASSPRETINTEAFF
D gene: .
J gene: TRBJ1-1
V gene: TRBV18
clone size: .

CDR3 DNA: TGCGCCAGCAGCTTGTTGCGAGGAAACACCATATATTTT
CDR3 protein: CASSLLRGNTIYF
D gene: .
J gene: TRBJ1-3
V gene: TRBV5-1
clone size: .

CDR3 DNA: TGTGCCAGTAGTATTCTCGGACTAGCGGGGGGTGGCGAGCAGTACTTC
CDR3 protein: CASSILGLAGGGEQYF
D gene: TRBD2
J gene: TRBJ2-7
V gene: TRBV19
clone size: .

CDR3 DNA: TGTGCCAGCAGCTCCGGGACTAGCGGGGGAGAGACCCAGTACTTC
CDR3 protein: CASSSGTSGGETQYF
D gene: TRBD2
J gene: TRBJ2-5
V gene: TRBV7-3
clone size: .

CDR3 DNA: TGTGCCAGCAGCCCCCGGCTCAGACTAGCGGGGGCCCGGGGAGTCGCAGATACGCAGTATTTT
CDR3 protein: CASSPRLRLAGARGVADTQYF
D gene: TRBD2
J gene: TRBJ2-3
V gene: TRBV6-6
clone size: .

CDR3 DNA: TGTGCCAGCGGAAGGCTCAATGATAACTATGGCTACACCTTC
CDR3 protein: CASGRLNDNYGYTF
D gene: .
J gene: TRBJ1-2
V gene: TRBV28
clone size: .

CDR3 DNA: TGTGCCAGCAGCCCAACCTGGGCTAGCGGAGAAGGGACCCAGTACTTC
CDR3 protein: CASSPTWASGEGTQYF
D gene: TRBD2
J gene: TRBJ2-5
V gene: TRBV3-1/TRBV3-2
clone size: .

CDR3 DNA: TGTGCCAGCTCAAACCTACAGGGGAACAATCAGCCCCAGCATTTT
CDR3 protein: CASSNLQGNNQPQHF
D gene: TRBD1
J gene: TRBJ1-5
V gene: TRBV18
clone size: .

CDR3 DNA: TGCGCCAGCAGCTCAGCCGCGGGCGGGGATTTGAACGCCGGGGAGCTGTTTTTT
CDR3 protein: CASSSAAGGDLNAGELFF
D gene: .
J gene: TRBJ2-2
V gene: TRBV5-1
clone size: .

CDR3 DNA: TGTGCCAGCAGTCCGCAGGGAGGCGAGCAGTACTTC
CDR3 protein: CASSPQGGEQYF
D gene: .
J gene: TRBJ2-7
V gene: TRBV7-9
clone size: .